This T cell receptor (beta chain) derives from a study of cytomegalovirus exposure and HLA in healthy donors (dated by TCRdb to 2016 to 2017). Describing the broader study: According to an earlier analysis of several hundred of the donors, about 179 million T cells yielded over 100 million unique TCR beta sequences and approximately 300 Gb of sequence data. Roughly 320 gigabases of sequencing data and 91 million or so unique TCR sequences made up an early release that covered approximately 620 HLA-typed donors. The genetic ancestry cluster associated with self-reported Caucasian donors included 80% to 90% of the 398 genotyped donors. The aim of the study was to test whether cataloging public T cell receptors could identify signatures of past pathogen exposure. Using immunosequencing, the study profiled T cell repertoires from 666 subjects and related those repertoires to cytomegalovirus serostatus. In addition to the first cohort of about 650 subjects, a separate validation cohort of 120 different subjects was used. High-throughput TCR immunosequencing, statistical association of individual TCRs with disease status, and machine learning were combined to predict cytomegalovirus infection status. In a later analysis, previously published TCR beta repertoires from several hundred donors were re-analyzed and high-resolution HLA genotyping was added so that TCR occurrence patterns could be studied. In the later analysis, no new phenotypic data were used to find candidate immune exposures; instead, reliance was placed on TCR beta sequences and their occurrence across donors. An earlier analysis of 587 of the donors used high-throughput TCR beta sequencing to judge whether each TCR beta V gene segment behaved as functional or pseudogenic. Donor age, sex, ethnicity and CMV serostatus were compiled together with the repertoire data. A later genetic analysis took genome-wide SNP genotypes for about 55% of the 666 donors and used that subset as a discovery cohort. Every repertoire in the discovery cohort had been generated on one and the same sequencing platform. Class I and class II HLA loci were covered by the typing at four-digit resolution. The number of donors typed differed by locus, with 629-630 for A, B, C, DRB1 and DQB1, 522 for DQA1, 600 to 610 for DPA1, and some 440 for DPB1. Four to six DR-DQ haplotypes were handled as single units for association and clustering, since linkage in the cohort was strong. On average, 235,054 unique TCR beta nucleotide sequences were sequenced per donor among more than 350 genotyped donors of the cohort, with roughly 18% of those sequences being non-productive. The research as a whole found: The study listed 150 to 200 TCR beta chains as associated with cytomegalovirus. The sequencing pipeline was judged likely to have produced a cluster of highly shared sequence variants as a technical artifact. The authors suggested that the approach could potentially be generalized to other disease states and immunological phenotypes. When HLA alleles, especially DR and DQ, strongly co-occurred, attributing TCR associations to individual alleles was difficult. The earlier analysis of about 600 of the donors excluded approximately 17 rarely observed V segments, including chromosome 9 orphons, because counts were too low. In both the original and validation cohorts, the classifier was reported to diagnose cytomegalovirus status with high specificity and sensitivity. A further reported finding was that TCR beta sequences accurately predicted the HLA-A and HLA-B alleles for most subjects in the first cohort. Linkage disequilibrium might explain the correlated functional status among segregating V segments, but an unknown experimental factor could not be excluded. Because some donors lacked HLA typing at each locus, the association tests relied only on the typed subset. In vitro tests confirmed that three of the cytomegalovirus-associated TCR beta chains recognize cytomegalovirus antigens. According to a later analysis, TCR association rates differed among HLA loci, with DRB1 alleles showing the most associated TCRs and HLA-C alleles showing the fewest. The cohort was sequenced for TCR beta chains only, and without alpha or paired-chain data the features that could be detected were limited. The presence/absence analyses assumed that sequencing depth was roughly uniform across donors, and that assumption may not be true. Most TCR sequences were seen in very few donors, while some public TCRs were found in many individuals. Most CMV-associated TCR beta chains appeared to be HLA-restricted in a later analysis, and the HLA associations seemed to be driven largely by CMV exposure. A later genetic analysis associated a missense DCLRE1C variant with V-gene and J-gene trimming of TCR beta chains, and an independent cohort replicated the association. Some IMGT-functional V segments, including TRBV6-2 and TRBV6-3, could not be told apart with the 87-base-pair reads, so those segments were excluded. Several of the top co-occurrence clusters appeared to be linked to parvovirus B19, influenza, CMV and Epstein-Barr virus, according to a later analysis. A later analysis associated about 17,000 TCR beta sequences with specific HLA alleles at a false discovery rate of 0.05. In an earlier analysis of around 600 of the donors, most TCR beta V segments appeared in productive rearrangements about 90% or about 30% of the time, broadly matching IMGT annotations. Compared with equally common non-associated chains, HLA-associated TCR beta chains in a later analysis were more clonally expanded and had lower generation probabilities. A later genetic analysis reported fewer N-insertions in productive TCRs among donors in an Asian-associated ancestry cluster than the roughly 620-donor mean. For the cohort, immune exposure information was limited to CMV serostatus.

This clone was observed once. Its antigen specificity is not known. Nothing much larger sits one base from this clone, and base qualities are not available. V drops 4 bases and J drops 0 bases, leaving 8 bases in between. CDR1 and CDR2 were assigned from the germline V gene as SGHDT and YYEEEE. The CDR3 goes from the cysteine to the phenylalanine over 14 residues. Only CDR3 DNA is held: 42 bases, read in frame from base 1. The protocol used for the library was the immunoSEQ multiplex PCR assay. The multiplex PCR relied on a mix of 60 forward primers for TCR Vbeta segments and 13 reverse primers for TCR Jbeta segments. Amplification of the CDR3 region of rearranged TCR beta genes was performed with a multiplex PCR assay on genomic DNA. The Illumina HiSeq System was used to sequence the amplified TCR beta libraries as 87-base-pair reads. In the source study's methods: Across the 700 or so repertoires, a later analysis counted about 81 million unique TCR beta chains, 8.5 million to 12 million of which were shared by at least two donors. Raw reads were error-corrected and collapsed into unique sequences with a nearest-neighbor algorithm that merged closely related sequences to remove PCR and sequencing errors. To assign V, D and J gene segments, CDR3 sequences were aligned to IMGT reference sequences. For a sequence to be retained, a match of at least six nucleotides was required to both a V gene segment and a J gene segment. Rearrangements were called productive when the CDR3 lacked stop codons and stayed in frame with V and J; all others were non-productive. Following IMGT convention, CDR3 was defined as the stretch from the second conserved V-encoded cysteine to the conserved J-encoded phenylalanine. In an earlier analysis of 550 to 650 of the donors, sequences lacking an unambiguous match to a single V gene segment were excluded. An earlier analysis of fewer than 650 of the donors classified V segments as functional when productive rearrangements were above 56.7% and as segregating when the standard deviation between donors was above 5%. A statistical classification framework was built to diagnose cytomegalovirus status from the catalog of TCR beta chain sequences. In a later analysis, V and J genes were assigned by comparing TCR nucleotide sequences against IMGT/GENE-DB human TR gene sequences. The TCRdist pipeline was used in a later analysis to assign CDR3 sequences and most-parsimonious VDJ recombination scenarios. In a later analysis, each TCR beta chain was defined by its CDR3 amino acid sequence together with its V-gene family, and reads without a unique V-gene family were excluded. To address suspected cross-contamination and a sequencing artifact, a later analysis removed 550 to 750 highly shared, low-generation-probability nucleotide sequences. For each public chain, a later analysis derived a clonal expansion index from normalized ranks of inferred template counts within each repertoire. In a later analysis, generation probabilities were computed with a VDJ recombination model fitted to out-of-frame rearrangements, and the resulting probabilities were checked against IGoR. In a later analysis, hypergeometric tests were used to score TCR-TCR, TCR-HLA and TCR-CMV co-occurrence, with a repertoire-size bias correction applied to TCR pairs. False discovery rates were estimated in a later analysis by permuting HLA or CMV assignments 20 times. In a later analysis, co-occurring TCRs were grouped using DBSCAN, and TCRdist sequence similarity was added for clustering within HLA-allele-positive subsets. Repertoires with fewer than 30,000 or more than 120,000 public chains, plus five repertoires with anomalous nucleotide sharing, were excluded from co-occurrence clustering. TCRdb limited this immuneACCESS table to in-frame rearrangements with V and J called. A share of clones is missing; checked studies link under half to unresolved V genes, and the rest is unexplained. The V and J calls and clone size come from that table; D and trimming were worked out from the DNA. The sample records 55,000 to 75,000 clones, about three quarters of which are singletons. The ten top clones hold around 7% of the sample.

In total, 630 or so healthy bone marrow donors made up the cohort. Cohort members were all nominally healthy when sampled, although unrecorded immune exposures were likely present. The donor was CMV seropositive and was included in the group of 250 to 300 seropositive cohort members. Every donor gave a peripheral blood sample, and the peripheral blood mononuclear cells from that sample were used for TCR beta sequencing. The Qiagen DNeasy Blood Extraction Kit was used to extract genomic DNA from the blood cell samples. The TCR sequence derives from a woman aged 25-40 years in good health and CMV-seropositive. Rearrangement joined TRBV5-6 to TRBJ1-3; TRBD1 is possibly the D segment (5 matching bases). Sample: PBMCs. The CDR3 protein: CASSPQDSGNTIYF. The DNA sequence is TGTGCCAGCAGCCCACAGGACTCTGGAAACACCATATATTTT.